This T cell receptor beta chain is drawn from a study of T cell responses to AZD1222 COVID-19 vaccine. Study-wide results and limits: Researchers took repertoire samples only after the peak T cell response had come. The sample set comprised mostly white British donors with more females, and clonal diversity was possibly underestimated. A rise in Spike-specific TCR breadth and depth followed two AZD1222 doses.

The table came from immunoSEQ multiplex PCR; TCRdb's copy has only in-frame clones and leaves some out. The sample has 130,000 to 150,000 clones; 89% are singletons. As for this clone: The antigen remains undetermined.

Germline-derived CDR1 and CDR2 are SGHRS and YFSETQ. CDR3 length: 16 amino acids. The V end was cut by 1 base, the J end by 5 bases, with 18 bases between. This specimen consisted of peripheral blood, obtained on day 0 of AZD1222 vaccination. This TCR derives from an adult in good health. The rearrangement joins TRBV5-1 to TRBJ2-5; perhaps TRBD2 as D (7 bases). The CDR3 coding sequence is TGCGCCAGCAGCTTGTATCCAGCGGGAAGGGGGGAGACCCAGTACTTC. This encodes CASSLYPAGRGETQYF.